What follows is one T cell receptor beta chain and its context. This clonotype has a count of ten or more. Its antigen is not yet known. Base qualities are not provided; no much larger clone lies one nucleotide away. Library preparation employed RT-PCR. Instrument on record: Illumina HiSeq 2500. Using fastp trimming at Q25 and MiXCR clonotype assembly, TCRdb reanalyzed the public sequencing data and kept in-frame beta chains. Rows with a matching CDR3 protein are joined into one entry that keeps the most common DNA and genes. The sample table holds 500,000 to 650,000 distinct CDR3 sequences, of which under 9% were seen once. The ten most abundant clones make up 10% to 15% of the sample. The source of the sample is a study of response to subunit inactivated influenza vaccine (dated by TCRdb to the late 2010s). Turning to the overall study: Deep quantitative profiling of the T cell receptor repertoire was used in the study to follow responses to a trivalent subunit inactivated influenza vaccine. What the research found in general, with its limitations: According to the authors, only a limited number of new T cells may be recruited by each seasonal influenza vaccination.

Via the germline V gene, CDR1 is SGHVS and CDR2 FNYEAQ. The CDR3 contains 13 residues, cysteine and phenylalanine counted. Only the CDR3 portion is preserved as DNA: 39 bases, with reading frame beginning at the first base. Clipping removes 5 bases from V and 8 bases from J, with 7 as the unmatched junction base count. The clonotype was recovered from a man in his fifties or sixties who received an inactivated influenza vaccine. Donor details come from another sample of the same person, matched by shared clones. This specimen consisted of PBMCs from blood, obtained roughly 24 months after vaccination. The rearranged segments are TRBV7-6 and TRBJ1-2, and 8 junctional nucleotides match TRBD1. The CDR3 protein sequence reads: CASSPGQASGYTF. The nucleotide sequence is TGTGCCAGCAGCCCGGGACAGGCGAGCGGCTACACCTTC.